Listed here is a single TCR beta chain. The data were obtained in a study of radiation and T cells in renal cell carcinoma. The CDR3 totals 15 residues. The germline V gene encodes CDR1 SNHLY and CDR2 FYNNEI. Trimming cost V 2 bases and J 8 bases, with 18 bases left between them. Time point specified: blood 4 weeks post-SBRT, at nephrectomy. Treatment reported: 15 Gy SBRT to primary tumor, nephrectomy 4 weeks later. Nephrectomy followed 15 Gy stereotactic body radiation by 4 weeks. Blood was sampled at baseline, 2 weeks and 4 weeks after SBRT. Generated by immunoSEQ multiplex PCR, the TCRdb table keeps only in-frame clones and is missing some. Counted here are roughly 80,000 clones, 83% occurring once; the ten biggest clones make up 2% to 3%.

The gene calls are TRBV2 and TRBJ1-2; D remains ambiguous. The sample was blood, taken from a patient whose treatment included radiotherapy and nephrectomy. This receptor was taken from an older woman with renal cell carcinoma. CDR3 sequence (DNA): TGTGCCAGCAGTGAAAGAAGCCAGGACCCGGGAGGCTACACCTTC. Amino acids: CASSERSQDPGGYTF.